One and the same sample provided the 30 T cell receptor beta chains below, sequenced in a study of cytomegalovirus exposure and HLA in healthy donors. Amplification used 60 Vbeta primers and 13 Jbeta primers. Libraries were prepared by immunoSEQ multiplex PCR; TCRdb keeps only in-frame clonotypes and omits some of them. Of 37,000 or so clones in the sample, about four fifths were seen once. The specimen sequenced was PBMCs. The receptors were sampled from a woman between 40 and 55 years old in good health and CMV-seronegative.

The chain combines TRBV18 with TRBJ1-6; D is unclear. CDR1 is KGHSH, CDR2 LQKENI, per germline. Trimming removed 4 bases from V and 5 bases from J, with 6 bases in between. The CDR3 totals 13 residues. The CDR3 DNA follows: TGTGCCAGCTCACGAGAAGATAATTCACCCCTCCACTTT. This translates into CASSREDNSPLHF. The whole variable domain, remainder taken from reference TRBV18 and TRBJ1-6, is NAGVMQNPRHLVRRRGQEARLRCSPMKGHSHVYWYRQLPEEGLKFMVYLQKENIIDESGMPKERFSAEFPKEGPSILRIQQVVRGDSAAYFCASSREDNSPLHFGNGTRLTVT.

The J gene is TRBJ1-2, the V gene TRBV6-1, with no clear D. The CDR3 length is 14 residues. Germline V gives CDR1 MNHNS, CDR2 SASEGT. The V end was cut by 0 bases, the J end by 8 bases, with 13 bases between. The CDR3 DNA follows: TGTGCCAGCAGTGAAGCTATTAGGTCCGGGGGCTACACCTTC. Translation gives CASSEAIRSGGYTF.

The chain couples TRBV5-1 to TRBJ1-4, with D tentatively TRBD1 (5 bases). The length of the CDR3 is 13 residues. V gave up 5 bases and J gave up 5 bases, with 10 bases separating them. Germline V lookup: CDR1 SGHRS, CDR2 YFSETQ. The CDR3 loop is CASSDSSNEKLFF. In DNA, the CDR3 is TGCGCCAGCAGTGACAGCTCCAATGAAAAACTGTTTTTT.

J is TRBJ1-2 and V is TRBV4-3; D gene uncertain. This CDR3 region has 13 residues. Germline loops: CDR1 LGHNA, CDR2 YSLEER. Between the trimmed V and J ends, which lost 3 bases and 4 bases, there was a span of 9 bases. CDR3 nucleotide sequence: TGCGCCAGCAGCCATAGACACGTCTATGGCTACACCTTC. Translated: CASSHRHVYGYTF.

This chain links TRBV28 with TRBJ1-1, with a tentative D call TRBD1 (6 bases). CDR3 size: 13 residues. Germline CDR1 is MDHEN and CDR2 is SYDVKM. The ends were cut back, 7 bases at V and 1 base at J, with 10 bases in the middle. Here the CDR3 reads CASTLQGNTEAFF. CDR3 DNA: TGTGCCAGCACCCTACAGGGGAACACTGAAGCTTTCTTT.

The chain links TRBV6-5 to TRBJ1-5; D perhaps matches TRBD1 (5 bases). This CDR3 comprises 15 residues. In germline, CDR1 is MNHEY, CDR2 SVGAGI. V lost 8 bases, J lost 2 bases, and 16 bases lay in between. The CDR3 region has the DNA TGTGCCAGCTCAGCTCAGGGTTGGGGCAATCAGCCCCAGCATTTT. Its protein is CASSAQGWGNQPQHF.

The rearrangement links TRBV13 to TRBJ2-5, with D tentatively TRBD2 (7 bases). Looked up from germline, CDR1 is PRHDT and CDR2 is FYEKMQ (reference sequence). Trimming cost V 5 bases and J 4 bases, with 23 bases left between them. The CDR3 runs 17 residues. The CDR3 here is CASSTTLEGGIVETQYF. The CDR3 region has the DNA TGTGCCAGCAGCACCACTCTTGAGGGGGGGATAGTAGAGACCCAGTACTTC.

V is TRBV6-6 and J is TRBJ2-1; 8 bases agree with TRBD1. CDR1 MNHNY and CDR2 SVGAGI come from the germline V gene (reference sequence). The V segment lost 4 bases and the J segment 8 bases; nucleotides outside the gene matches: 1. This CDR3 contains 12 residues. CDR3 nucleotides: TGTGCCAGCAGTTCAGGGGGCCATGAGCAGTTCTTC. Translating gives CASSSGGHEQFF.

Only a few counts were recorded for this clone. The V call is TRBV5-1, the J call TRBJ2-3, with 12 bases identical to TRBD2. This CDR3 spans 19 amino acids. Germline V CDR1 and CDR2: SGHRS, YFSETQ. Losses at the gene ends were 0 bases for V and 0 bases for J; bases not matched to a gene: 8. Here the CDR3 reads CASSLAVTSGGLSTDTQYF. CDR3 coding DNA: TGCGCCAGCAGCTTGGCGGTGACTAGCGGGGGCCTTAGCACAGATACGCAGTATTTT.

V gene TRBV6-1 combines with J gene TRBJ1-2; weak D call: TRBD1 (6 bases). Germline lookup yields CDR1 MNHNS and CDR2 SASEGT. This CDR3 spans 15 amino acids. The V end was cut by 3 bases, the J end by 4 bases, with 15 bases between. The CDR3 sequence is CASSEGGARVYGYTF. CDR3 nucleotides: TGTGCCAGCAGTGAGGGGGGGGCTCGGGTCTATGGCTACACCTTC.

As for this clone: Other nucleotide sequences in the sample specify the same CDR3. V gene TRBV19 combines with J gene TRBJ2-4; D unresolved. CDR1 and CDR2 from the germline V gene are LNHDA and SQIVND (reference sequence). CDR3 length: 14 amino acids. Deletions cut 1 base from V and 1 base from J, with 5 bases between. For the CDR3, the DNA is TGTGCCAGTAGTATAGGAGAGGCCAAAAACATTCAGTACTTC. This codes for CASSIGEAKNIQYF.

The chain couples TRBV14 to TRBJ1-1; 9 bases line up with TRBD1. The CDR3 sequence is 15 residues long. Losses at the gene ends were 6 bases for V and 0 bases for J; bases not matched to a gene: 5. Germline loops: CDR1 SGHDN, CDR2 FVKESK. Written as DNA, the CDR3 is TGTGCCAGCAGGCACGGACAGGGGATGAACACTGAAGCTTTCTTT. Residues: CASRHGQGMNTEAFF.

This chain uses TRBV6-5 with TRBJ1-6; 9 bases agree with TRBD1. Germline CDR1 MNHEY, CDR2 SVGAGI. Trimming cost V 5 bases and J 8 bases; bases outside gene matches: 4. The CDR3 consists of 14 residues. The chain's CDR3 is CASSVGQGHSPLHF. DNA for the CDR3: TGTGCCAGCAGTGTTGGACAGGGGCATTCACCCCTCCACTTT.

The chain links TRBV28 to TRBJ1-5; tentative D call: TRBD1 (6 bases). This CDR3 spans 16 amino acids. The germline V and J ends were trimmed by 5 bases and 1 base, with 15 bases remaining between them. Germline CDR1 reads MDHEN; CDR2 reads SYDVKM. Written as DNA, the CDR3 is TGTGCCAGCAGTCCCCCACAGGGTACGAGCAATCAGCCCCAGCATTTT. Protein: CASSPPQGTSNQPQHF. Filled out from reference TRBV28 and TRBJ1-5, the complete variable domain reads DVKVTQSSRYLVKRTGEKVFLECVQDMDHENMFWYRQDPGLGLRLIYFSYDVKMKEKGDIPEGYSVSREKKERFSLILESASTNQTSMYLCASSPPQGTSNQPQHFGDGTRLSIL.

The chain combines TRBV7-2 with TRBJ1-5; D may be TRBD1 (6 bases). Trimming took 5 bases from V and 6 from J, leaving 11 bases between them. The CDR3 consists of 13 residues. Per germline, CDR1 SGHTA and CDR2 FQGNSA. The CDR3 reads CASSLEGVQPQHF. The CDR3 bases are TGTGCCAGCAGCCTTGAGGGGGTTCAGCCCCAGCATTTT. The whole variable domain, remainder taken from reference TRBV7-2 and TRBJ1-5, is GAGVSQSPSNKVTEKGKDVELRCDPISGHTALYWYRQSLGQGLEFLIYFQGNSAPDKSGLPSDRFSAERTGGSVSTLTIQRTQQEDSAVYLCASSLEGVQPQHFGDGTRLSIL.

This chain links TRBV7-8 with TRBJ1-2; D uncertain. Trimming cost V 5 bases and J 5 bases, with 21 bases left between them. The CDR3 has 16 amino acids. The germline gives CDR1 SGHVS, CDR2 FQNEAQ. The CDR3 loop is CASSQTRSRGTYGYTF. In DNA form, the CDR3 reads TGTGCCAGCAGCCAGACGCGCTCACGCGGCACTTATGGCTACACCTTC. The full variable domain, completed using reference TRBV7-8 and TRBJ1-2, is GAGVSQSPRYKVAKRGQDVALRCDPISGHVSLFWYQQALGQGPEFLTYFQNEAQLDKSGLPSDRFFAERPEGSVSTLKIQRTQQEDSAVYLCASSQTRSRGTYGYTFGSGTRLTVV.

The sample holds one count of this clone. CDR3 DNA: TGCGCCAGCAGCCAAGATGGGGGGGTCTTATCCAATGAGCAGTTCTTC. Its translation is CASSQDGGVLSNEQFF. The V and J genes are TRBV4-1 and TRBJ2-1; TRBD2 matches 7 bases. Losses at the gene ends were 0 bases for V and 6 bases for J; bases not matched to a gene: 8. CDR3 length: 16 residues. CDR1 and CDR2 (germline): MGHRA, YSYEKL.

V is TRBV5-6 and J is TRBJ1-1, with 9 bases matching TRBD1. The CDR3 is 17 residues long. J gave up 4 bases and V 4 bases, and 14 bases lay outside the gene matches. Per germline, CDR1 SGHDT and CDR2 YYEEEE. The CDR3 protein is CASSHRTGARGSTEAFF. The CDR3 coding sequence is TGTGCCAGCAGCCACAGGACAGGGGCCAGGGGGAGCACTGAAGCTTTCTTT.

This rearrangement joins TRBV9 to TRBJ1-1, with 8 bases identical to TRBD1. The CDR3 contains 14 residues. V trimming: 6 bases; J trimming: 1 base; junction bases outside the gene matches: 5. Germline lookup yields CDR1 SGDLS and CDR2 YYNGEE. CDR3 DNA: TGTGCCAGCAAGCCGGGACAGGCGAACACTGAAGCTTTCTTT. Protein product: CASKPGQANTEAFF.

The table lists this clone with a few counts. The chain couples TRBV28 to TRBJ2-4; the D gene is possibly TRBD1 (6 bases). The germline CDR1 and CDR2 sequences are MDHEN and SYDVKM. The V gene lost 7 bases and the J gene lost 5 bases, with 12 bases spanning the gap. The CDR3 totals 13 residues. CDR3 sequence: CASNRRQENIQYF. The CDR3 DNA reads TGTGCCAGCAACCGCCGACAGGAAAACATTCAGTACTTC.

The chain recombines TRBV6-1 with TRBJ1-4; TRBD1 is a possible D gene (6 bases). CDR1 is MNHNS and CDR2 is SASEGT in the germline V gene. Trimming left V 6 bases short and J 10 bases short, with 18 bases between. The CDR3 has 14 residues. The CDR3 DNA reads as TGTGCCAGCAGCACACCTGGGGGCGCAGGAAAACTGTTTTTT. Its translation is CASSTPGGAGKLFF.

The chain carries TRBV4-3 and TRBJ1-1, with D unresolved. Germline CDR1 is LGHNA and CDR2 is YSLEER. This CDR3 is built from 14 residues. Trimming left V 0 bases short and J 1 base short, with 6 bases between. The CDR3: CASSQEGPNTEAFF. CDR3 sequence (DNA): TGCGCCAGCAGCCAAGAGGGCCCGAACACTGAAGCTTTCTTT.

The chain recombines TRBV5-6 with TRBJ1-1, with TRBD1 identical over 7 bases. V shed 0 bases, J shed 5 bases, and the junction held 10 bases outside the gene matches. This CDR3 is built from 16 residues. The germline V gene has CDR1 SGHDT and CDR2 YYEEEE. DNA for the CDR3: TGTGCCAGCAGCTTGGCCCTGAGGGGGCTTCGGACTGAAGCTTTCTTT. Its protein product is CASSLALRGLRTEAFF.

This chain connects TRBV7-3 to TRBJ2-7, with TRBD1 matching over 7 bases. Germline V lookup: CDR1 SGHTA, CDR2 FQGTGA. The CDR3 runs to 10 residues. CDR3 nucleotide sequence: TGTGCCAGCAGCTTAACGGGACAGTTCGTC. As protein: CASSLTGQFV.

The chain has TRBV9 and TRBJ1-2; 7 positions agree with TRBD1. Germline V gene data show CDR1 as SGDLS and CDR2 as YYNGEE. This CDR3 is 17 amino acids long. V dropped 4 bases and J dropped 6; count of bases not matched to a gene: 18. The CDR3 is CASSPSPEEGALNGYTF. CDR3 sequence (DNA): TGTGCCAGCAGCCCATCCCCGGAGGAGGGGGCCCTCAATGGCTACACCTTC.

This sequence joins TRBV7-9 and TRBJ1-1; no clear D. Germline lookup yields CDR1 SEHNR and CDR2 FQNEAQ (reference sequence). V was clipped by 1 base and J by 7 bases, with 7 bases between them. CDR3 length: 12 amino acids. As DNA, the CDR3 is TGTGCCAGCAGCTTAGGTGAGAGTGAAGCTTTCTTT. The encoded protein is CASSLGESEAFF.

The chain joins TRBV11-2 to TRBJ2-3; 11 positions match TRBD1. Germline lookup yields CDR1 SGHAT and CDR2 FQNNGV. The V and J ends lost 1 base and 2 bases, in that order; junction bases with no gene match: 5. The CDR3 consists of 17 residues. The CDR3 region is CASSLGGTGGNTDTQYF. DNA for the CDR3: TGTGCCAGCAGCTTAGGGGGGACAGGGGGTAACACAGATACGCAGTATTTT. Full variable domain (rest looked up from reference TRBV11-2 and TRBJ2-3): EAGVAQSPRYKIIEKRQSVAFWCNPISGHATLYWYQQILGQGPKLLIQFQNNGVVDDSQLPKDRFSAERLKGVDSTLKIQPAKLEDSAVYLCASSLGGTGGNTDTQYFGPGTRLTVL.

This rearrangement joins TRBV6-1 to TRBJ2-3; D is perhaps TRBD2 (6 bases). The germline CDR1 and CDR2 sequences are MNHNS and SASEGT. The CDR3 extends over 14 amino acids. V shed 9 bases and J shed 0 bases, with 13 bases lying between them. The CDR3 DNA is TGTGCCAGTTACCCCCGGGGGAGCACAGATACGCAGTATTTT. Its translation is CASYPRGSTDTQYF.

V and J are TRBV18 and TRBJ1-1; no clear D gene. Germline loops: CDR1 KGHSH, CDR2 LQKENI. This CDR3 is built from 13 residues. Trimming left V 3 bases short and J 0 bases short, with 5 bases between. The CDR3 reads CASSPDLNTEAFF. The CDR3 DNA follows: TGTGCCAGCTCACCGGACTTGAACACTGAAGCTTTCTTT.

The J gene is TRBJ1-5, the V gene TRBV19; D not certain. Germline-derived CDR1 and CDR2 are LNHDA and SQIVND (reference sequence). CDR3 length equals 13 residues. V shed 4 bases and J shed 9 bases, with 13 bases lying between them. The CDR3 here is CASSRPTEAPQHF. CDR3 bases: TGTGCCAGTAGTAGACCGACCGAGGCGCCCCAGCATTTT.